Presented here are 9 T cell receptor beta chains from one specimen sequenced in a study of blood T cell repertoires in COVID-19. Method: immunoSEQ multiplex PCR; TCRdb's copy keeps in-frame clones and lacks some. The sample has 140,000 to 150,000 clones, around four fifths seen once. Sample: peripheral blood. These receptors came from a human donor in a cohort sampled during active COVID-19.

This rearrangement joins TRBV21-1 to TRBJ1-3. TRBV21-1 is a recognized pseudogene. This CDR3 region has 14 residues. CDR3 sequence (DNA): TGTGCCAGCCCTAATCCTAGGTCTGGAAACACCATATATTTT. Encoded protein: CASPNPRSGNTIYF.

The gene calls are TRBV4-1 and TRBJ2-1, with 8 positions matching TRBD1. CDR3 length equals 15 residues. V lost 3 bases, J lost 6 bases, and 7 bases stayed unmatched. The germline gives CDR1 MGHRA, CDR2 YSYEKL. The CDR3 bases are TGCGCCAGCAGCCACCGACAGGGGATACTCAATGAGCAGTTCTTC. Translation gives CASSHRQGILNEQFF.

V and J are TRBV6-5 and TRBJ1-2; TRBD1 matches 10 bases. Germline trimming cut 0 bases from V and 6 bases from J; bases unmatched to any gene: 4. Germline-derived CDR1 and CDR2 are MNHEY and SVGAGI. The CDR3 has 15 amino acids. The CDR3 nucleotides read TGTGCCAGCAGTTACTCGGGACAGGGGTTAAATGGCTACACCTTC. Its protein is CASSYSGQGLNGYTF.

Here the CDR3 reads CASSLGAGSSGNTIYF. CDR3 in DNA: TGCGCCAGCAGCTTGGGGGCGGGGAGCTCTGGAAACACCATATATTTT. The chain is built from TRBV5-1 and TRBJ1-3, with D unresolved. CDR1 SGHRS and CDR2 YFSETQ come from the germline V gene. Deletions cut 0 bases from V and 0 bases from J, with 10 bases between. This CDR3 comprises 16 residues. Complete variable domain (other parts from reference TRBV5-1 and TRBJ1-3): KAGVTQTPRYLIKTRGQQVTLSCSPISGHRSVSWYQQTPGQGLQFLFEYFSETQRNKGNFPGRFSGRQFSNSRSEMNVSTLELGDSALYLCASSLGAGSSGNTIYFGEGSWLTVV.

The chain has TRBV30 and TRBJ2-4; a weak D match, TRBD2 (5 bases). V was clipped by 2 bases and J by 3 bases, with 14 bases between them. The germline gives CDR1 GTSNPN, CDR2 SVGIG (reference sequence). This CDR3 is 15 amino acids long. The CDR3 reads CAWSHTSLGKNIQYF. CDR3 DNA: TGTGCCTGGAGTCATACTAGTCTTGGCAAAAACATTCAGTACTTC.

This chain uses TRBV30 with TRBJ2-7, with TRBD1 as a possible D gene (5 bases). CDR3 length: 15 amino acids. Germline V lookup: CDR1 GTSNPN, CDR2 SVGIG (reference sequence). Trimming took 4 bases from V and 4 from J, leaving 20 bases between them. The CDR3 nucleotides read TGTGCCTGGACCAAAGGGGCAGAACGATCTTACGAGCAGTACTTC. It yields the protein CAWTKGAERSYEQYF.

This clone occurred once. The rearrangement links TRBV11-2 to TRBJ1-5; D gene ambiguous. This CDR3 region has 13 residues. CDR1 is SGHAT, CDR2 FQNNGV, per germline. With 0 bases removed from V and 6 bases from J, the gap between germline ends came to 6 bases. The DNA of the CDR3 is TGTGCCAGCAGCTTAGATTCTTTTCAGCCCCAGCATTTT. This translates into CASSLDSFQPQHF.

In this sample, this clone turned up a few times. This rearrangement joins TRBV6-1 to TRBJ1-5; TRBD1 matches 7 bases. This CDR3 spans 15 amino acids. V shed 0 bases and J 5 bases; nucleotides not matched to a gene: 4. Germline CDR1 and CDR2: MNHNS and SASEGT. The CDR3 sequence is CASSEARGRHQPQHF. CDR3 DNA sequence: TGTGCCAGCAGTGAAGCGAGGGGGCGGCATCAGCCCCAGCATTTT.

V usage is TRBV5-1 and J usage is TRBJ2-6; D remains unclear. V was cut by 0 bases and J by 0 bases, with 7 bases left in between. Germline CDR1 SGHRS, CDR2 YFSETQ. The CDR3 length is 16 residues. CDR3 DNA: TGCGCCAGCAGCTTGGCCCCCAACTCTGGGGCCAACGTCCTGACTTTC. It yields the protein CASSLAPNSGANVLTF.